Shown below are 15 T cell receptor beta chains from a single sample sequenced in a study of CD8+ T cells in alopecia areata. RNA extraction was followed by reverse transcription into cDNA, which acted as the sequencing template. Produced via immunoSEQ multiplex PCR; TCRdb's table is partial and in-frame only. The table has roughly 150,000 clones, 45% to 60% seen once. Described treatment: oral pan-JAK inhibitor, 5-10 mg twice daily. The sequenced sample was CD8+ T cells sorted from blood, obtained at week 4, from a patient treated with tofacitinib. The receptors stem from a human donor with alopecia areata.

Here the CDR3 DNA reads TGTGCCAGCAGCTTGTTAACGGGGGATACGCAGTATTTT. This encodes CASSLLTGDTQYF. V and J are TRBV13 and TRBJ2-3; D is perhaps TRBD2 (5 bases). This CDR3 is 13 amino acids long. Germline-derived CDR1 and CDR2 are PRHDT and FYEKMQ (reference sequence). Trimming stripped 3 bases from V and 6 bases from J, with 10 bases between.

This clone was found a few times. The chain links TRBV6-5 to TRBJ2-1; 8 bases map to TRBD2. CDR3 length equals 11 residues. V shed 6 bases, J shed 9 bases, and the junction held 1 base outside the gene matches. Germline V gene data show CDR1 as MNHEY and CDR2 as SVGAGI. CDR3 region: CASSRGGEQFF. Written as DNA, the CDR3 is TGTGCCAGCAGCCGGGGGGGTGAGCAGTTCTTC.

This clone occurred a few times. The chain recombines TRBV7-9 with TRBJ2-7; TRBD1 matches 7 bases. The CDR3 is 13 residues long. Per the germline V gene, CDR1 is SEHNR and CDR2 is FQNEAQ (reference sequence). V shed 3 bases and J 3 bases; nucleotides not matched to a gene: 2. The CDR3 coding sequence is TGTGCCAGCAGCTTCGGGACAGACTACGAGCAGTACTTC. It is translated as CASSFGTDYEQYF. Variable domain in full (rest from reference TRBV7-9 and TRBJ2-7): DTGVSQNPRHKITKRGQNVTFRCDPISEHNRLYWYRQTLGQGPEFLTYFQNEAQLEKSRLLSDRFSAERPKGSFSTLEIQRTEQGDSAMYLCASSFGTDYEQYFGPGTRLTVT.

This clone was seen a few times. Just one base apart from a much larger clone, this may be a read error. Other nucleotide sequences in the sample specify the same CDR3. The chain carries TRBV4-1 and TRBJ2-7, with D maybe TRBD1 (5 bases). V was cut by 0 bases and J by 2 bases, with 11 bases left in between. The CDR3 extends over 15 amino acids. CDR1 and CDR2 (germline): MGHRA, YSYEKL. Written as DNA, the CDR3 is TGCGCCAGCAGCCAAGAAAGGAGACAGACCTACGAGCAGTACTTC. This sequence encodes CASSQERRQTYEQYF.

Only a few counts were recorded for this clone. The chain couples TRBV14 to TRBJ1-6; D gene uncertain. Germline CDR1 and CDR2: SGHDN and FVKESK. V lost 0 bases to trimming and J lost 7 bases, with 7 bases between them. The CDR3 consists of 14 residues. The CDR3 sequence is CASSQDAGNSPLHF. The CDR3 DNA reads as TGTGCCAGCAGCCAAGATGCGGGGAATTCACCCCTCCACTTT. Combining the CDR3 with reference TRBV14 and TRBJ1-6 gives the whole variable domain EAGVTQFPSHSVIEKGQTVTLRCDPISGHDNLYWYRRVMGKEIKFLLHFVKESKQDESGMPNNRFLAERTGGTYSTLKVQPAELEDSGVYFCASSQDAGNSPLHFGNGTRLTVT.

The chain uses TRBV9 and TRBJ2-1; 9 positions match TRBD2. The V gene's germline CDR1 is SGDLS and CDR2 YYNGEE. CDR3 length: 15 amino acids. Trimming cost V 3 bases and J 9 bases; bases outside gene matches: 10. CDR3 region: CASSGSSGDLSEQFF. The DNA of the CDR3 is TGTGCCAGCAGCGGCTCTAGCGGGGATTTGAGTGAGCAGTTCTTC.

This clone was detected a few times. The chain employs TRBV12-5 and TRBJ1-5; D gene unclear. The CDR3 is made up of 14 amino acids. CDR1 is LGHNT and CDR2 is FRNRAP in the germline V gene. Trimming took off 1 base at V and 4 bases at J, with 8 bases between the two ends. This CDR3 reads CASGLAILNQPQHF. CDR3 bases: TGTGCTAGTGGTTTGGCGATTCTTAATCAGCCCCAGCATTTT.

The rearrangement links TRBV7-2 to TRBJ2-1; maybe TRBD2 (6 bases). V lost 0 bases and J 3 bases, leaving 12 bases between the germline ends. This CDR3 has 16 residues. Germline CDR1 is SGHTA and CDR2 is FQGNSA. The chain's CDR3 is CASSLALWGVYNEQFF. CDR3 bases: TGTGCCAGCAGCTTAGCGCTATGGGGGGTCTACAATGAGCAGTTCTTC.

The chain joins TRBV30 to TRBJ2-1; no firm D call. Trimming took off 0 bases at V and 4 bases at J, with 10 bases between the two ends. The CDR3 loop spans 14 amino acids. Germline assignment: CDR1 GTSNPN and CDR2 SVGIG (reference sequence). The CDR3 sequence: CAWSVPWIYNEQFF. The CDR3, as DNA: TGTGCCTGGAGTGTTCCGTGGATTTACAATGAGCAGTTCTTC.

The sample holds one count of this clone. The V and J genes are TRBV13 and TRBJ2-5; the D gene could be TRBD1 or TRBD2 (5 bases each). The CDR3 spans 16 residues. Trimming took off 5 bases at V and 2 bases at J, with 18 bases between the two ends. Germline-derived CDR1 and CDR2 are PRHDT and FYEKMQ (reference sequence). The CDR3 protein is CASSPHRGPKQETQYF. The CDR3 coding sequence is TGTGCCAGCAGCCCCCACCGGGGACCGAAACAAGAGACCCAGTACTTC. Supplemented by reference TRBV13 and TRBJ2-5, the full variable domain reads AAGVIQSPRHLIKEKRETATLKCYPIPRHDTVYWYQQGPGQDPQFLISFYEKMQSDKGSIPDRFSAQQFSDYHSELNMSSLELGDSALYFCASSPHRGPKQETQYFGPGTRLLVL.

Sample share makes this clone medium-sized. Distinct nucleotide sequences in the sample also encode this CDR3. J is TRBJ2-7 and V is TRBV19, with 7 bases lining up with TRBD1. CDR3 length: 13 amino acids. The V gene end was trimmed by 5 bases and the J gene end by 2 bases; junction bases not matched to a gene: 3. Germline V lookup: CDR1 LNHDA, CDR2 SQIVND (reference sequence). Written as DNA, the CDR3 is TGTGCCAGTAGTTTTGGGACAGCCTACGAGCAGTACTTC. Encoded protein: CASSFGTAYEQYF.

V gene TRBV27 combines with J gene TRBJ1-2, with D perhaps matching TRBD1 (5 bases). Deletions cut 6 bases from V and 8 bases from J, with 13 bases between. CDR1 and CDR2 (germline): MNHEY, SMNVEV (reference sequence). The CDR3 loop spans 12 amino acids. CDR3 nucleotide sequence: TGTGCCAGCAGCGTCTCCGGGACCGGCTACACCTTC. It is translated as CASSVSGTGYTF.

The V gene is TRBV4-1, the J gene TRBJ2-5; D unclear. This CDR3 spans 15 amino acids. The ends were cut back, 0 bases at V and 1 base at J, with 9 bases in the middle. Germline CDR1 and CDR2: MGHRA and YSYEKL. CDR3 DNA sequence: TGCGCCAGCAGCCAAGAGCCCCTCATCCAAGAGACCCAGTACTTC. It translates to CASSQEPLIQETQYF.

This clone was seen a handful of times. The chain carries TRBV29-1 and TRBJ1-2; TRBD1 aligns across 10 bases. CDR3 length: 12 residues. Germline CDR1 and CDR2: SQVTM and ANQGSEA. Losses at the gene ends were 5 bases for V and 6 bases for J; bases not matched to a gene: 3. The CDR3 protein is CSVRTGGHGYTF. The CDR3 bases are TGCAGCGTTAGGACAGGGGGGCATGGCTACACCTTC.

The V gene is TRBV6-5, the J gene TRBJ2-5; D might be TRBD2 (5 bases). The J call could be wrong; TRBJ2-7 is a better fit for the DNA end. Germline V gives CDR1 MNHEY, CDR2 SVGAGI. The CDR3 contains 13 residues. The CDR3 is CASSYSRVYEQYF. The CDR3 DNA reads as TGTGCCAGCAGTTACTCGAGGGTCTACGAGCAGTACTTC.